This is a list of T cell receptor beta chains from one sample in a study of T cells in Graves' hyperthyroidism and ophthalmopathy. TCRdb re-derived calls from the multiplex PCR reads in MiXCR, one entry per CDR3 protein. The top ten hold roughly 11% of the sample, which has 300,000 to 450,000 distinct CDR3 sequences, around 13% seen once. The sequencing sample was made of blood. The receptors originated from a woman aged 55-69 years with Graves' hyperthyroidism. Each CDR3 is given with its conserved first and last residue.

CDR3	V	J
CASSTLWTGQGEKLFF	TRBV19	TRBJ1-4
CASSSGASGSGDTQYF	TRBV5-1	TRBJ2-3
CASSVRTGGTGELFF	TRBV9	TRBJ2-2
CASSQHFNQPQHF	TRBV9	TRBJ1-5
CASSALSTDTQYF	TRBV9	TRBJ2-3
CAWSHGGAEAFF	TRBV30	TRBJ1-1
CASSLDWLAGRADTQYF	TRBV12-3/TRBV12-4	TRBJ2-3
CASSLGRGIANEGETQYF	TRBV11-2	TRBJ2-5
CSVAGIGGETQYF	TRBV29-1	TRBJ2-5
CASSTTETQYF	TRBV28	TRBJ2-5
CASSQSRLAAREQYF	TRBV3-1	TRBJ2-7
CASSIDGTSTDTQYF	TRBV19	TRBJ2-3
CASSPLQGAYSNQPQHF	TRBV28	TRBJ1-5
CASSIGGPSPGELFF	TRBV19	TRBJ2-2
CASSFGGSRRGYTF	TRBV5-1	TRBJ1-2
CASSSPRGGKETQYF	TRBV7-2	TRBJ2-5
CASSYEVEAFF	TRBV12-3/TRBV12-4	TRBJ1-1
CASSLGLAGEQYF	TRBV11-2	TRBJ2-7
CASSPSSGTYEQYF	TRBV18	TRBJ2-7
CASSLHRPGQPKANYGYTF	TRBV19	TRBJ1-2
CAWSEGAGSNQPQHF	TRBV30	TRBJ1-5
CASSQGLIEETQYF	TRBV3-1	TRBJ2-5
CASSLETSSYNEQFF	TRBV11-2	TRBJ2-1
CASSQDLRLAGVGYF	TRBV4-1	TRBJ2-5
CASSRIPGQSSYEQYF	TRBV5-1	TRBJ2-7
CSVNYGDEAFF	TRBV29-1	TRBJ1-1
CASSLAGGEGNTIYF	TRBV7-9	TRBJ1-3
CASSLPAQTSAGGTYNEQFF	TRBV7-9	TRBJ2-1